These 17 T cell receptor beta chains share one sample of origin, sequenced in a study of blood T cell repertoires in COVID-19 (dated by TCRdb to about 2020). Libraries were built with the immunoSEQ multiplex PCR assay. Here the immuneACCESS table is served through TCRdb, limited to in-frame sequences with V and J called. Missing clones are a known gap in these copies; in checked studies unresolved V genes cover under half, and the rest lacks a known reason. The sample yields under 130,000 clones; 85% to 90% were counted once. Clones ranked in the top ten supply under 4.5% of the sample. Sequenced material: peripheral blood. The receptors shown here come from a man aged 50-60 years with acute or convalescent COVID-19.

The chain has TRBV9 and TRBJ2-3; 14 bases agree with TRBD2. Germline V lookup: CDR1 SGDLS, CDR2 YYNGEE. J gave up 2 bases and V 4 bases, and 9 bases lay outside the gene matches. The CDR3 extends over 18 amino acids. The CDR3: CASSPGLAGGTYTDTQYF. The CDR3 bases are TGTGCCAGCAGCCCCGGACTAGCGGGGGGAACGTACACAGATACGCAGTATTTT.

This clone was seen once. The V call is TRBV10-3, the J call TRBJ1-1; no reliable D call. The germline V gene has CDR1 ENHRY and CDR2 SYGVKD. The CDR3 runs 14 residues. V dropped 4 bases and J dropped 0 bases, with 9 bases sitting between them. CDR3 amino acids: CAISGQTMNTEAFF. Here the CDR3 DNA reads TGTGCCATCAGTGGCCAGACTATGAACACTGAAGCTTTCTTT.

This chain connects TRBV27 to TRBJ1-2, with 7 bases identical to TRBD1. V lost 3 bases and J lost 8; bases outside the gene matches: 12. CDR3 length: 15 residues. Germline lookup yields CDR1 MNHEY and CDR2 SMNVEV (reference sequence). The CDR3 spells CASSFRGPQTRGYTF. Written as DNA, the CDR3 is TGTGCCAGCAGTTTTAGGGGGCCCCAAACGAGAGGCTACACCTTC.

Written as DNA, the CDR3 is TGTGCCTCTTGTCCGGGACAGGGGGCTGAGACCCAGTACTTC. It translates to CASCPGQGAETQYF. The chain employs TRBV7-9 and TRBJ2-5, with 12 bases identical to TRBD1. V was pared by 11 bases and J by 5 bases, with 9 bases of the junction left unmatched. CDR1 SEHNR and CDR2 FQNEAQ come from the germline V gene (reference sequence). The CDR3 length is 14 residues.

The chain combines TRBV7-6 with TRBJ2-7, with unresolved D. The CDR3 length is 14 residues. The V end was cut by 1 base, the J end by 1 base, with 8 bases between. The germline CDR1 and CDR2 sequences are SGHVS and FNYEAQ. The CDR3 reads CASSLGAASYEQYF. CDR3 in DNA: TGTGCCAGCAGCTTAGGAGCCGCTTCCTACGAGCAGTACTTC.

V is TRBV10-3 and J is TRBJ1-4; TRBD1 matches 8 bases. The CDR3 has 14 amino acids. Germline values: CDR1 ENHRY, CDR2 SYGVKD. V shed 6 bases and J 2 bases; nucleotides not matched to a gene: 2. The CDR3 DNA reads TGTGCCATCAGGGGACAGGCGACTAATGAAAAACTGTTTTTT. It is translated as CAIRGQATNEKLFF.

The chain's CDR3 is CASSFGGGRSSSPLHF. The CDR3 coding sequence is TGTGCCAGCAGCTTTGGGGGGGGCAGAAGTTCTTCACCCCTCCACTTT. V and J are TRBV7-2 and TRBJ1-6; weak D call: TRBD1 (6 bases). CDR1 SGHTA and CDR2 FQGNSA come from the germline V gene. Trimming shortened V by 3 bases and J by 9 bases, and 18 bases separated the two germline ends. The CDR3 loop spans 16 amino acids.

The chain is built from TRBV7-6 and TRBJ1-5, with 7 bases that match TRBD1. V shed 2 bases, J shed 3 bases, and the junction held 1 base outside the gene matches. This CDR3 contains 14 residues. Germline CDR1 is SGHVS and CDR2 is FNYEAQ. CDR3 protein: CASSLTGANQPQHF. In DNA, the CDR3 is TGTGCCAGCAGCTTAACAGGGGCCAATCAGCCCCAGCATTTT. Variable domain in full (rest from reference TRBV7-6 and TRBJ1-5): GAGVSQSPRYKVTKRGQDVALRCDPISGHVSLYWYRQALGQGPEFLTYFNYEAQQDKSGLPNDRFSAERPEGSISTLTIQRTEQRDSAMYRCASSLTGANQPQHFGDGTRLSIL.

The V call is TRBV19, the J call TRBJ2-3, with D unresolved. The CDR3 loop spans 15 amino acids. V was pared by 7 bases and J by 2 bases, with 16 bases between. CDR1 and CDR2 (germline): LNHDA, SQIVND (reference sequence). In DNA, the CDR3 is TGTGCCAGTAAAGAGCTCTATCCCAACACAGATACGCAGTATTTT. Translation: CASKELYPNTDTQYF.

V gene TRBV25-1 combines with J gene TRBJ2-7; 12 bases align to TRBD1. V was pared by 4 bases and J by 5 bases, with 3 bases of the junction left unmatched. This CDR3 spans 14 amino acids. Germline V gives CDR1 MGHDK, CDR2 SYGVNS. CDR3 DNA sequence: TGTGCCAGCAGTGCCGGGACAGGGGGCGACGAGCAGTACTTC. It is translated as CASSAGTGGDEQYF.

The genes are TRBV9 and TRBJ2-1; 11 nucleotides align to TRBD2. Germline CDR1 SGDLS, CDR2 YYNGEE. J was trimmed by 4 bases and V by 4 bases; bases with no gene match: 4. The CDR3 extends over 15 amino acids. The CDR3 region has the DNA TGTGCCAGCAGCCCTAGCGGGGGGAAATACAATGAGCAGTTCTTC. Its translation: CASSPSGGKYNEQFF.

This rearrangement joins TRBV3-1 (or the pseudogene TRBV3-2) to TRBJ1-1; no clear D. The CDR3 covers 13 residues. Germline lookup yields CDR1 LGHDT and CDR2 YNNKEL (reference sequence). The ends were cut back, 7 bases at V and 3 bases at J, with 12 bases in the middle. CDR3 in amino acids: CASTSEVHTEAFF. CDR3 nucleotides: TGTGCCAGCACCTCCGAGGTTCACACTGAAGCTTTCTTT.

The J gene is TRBJ2-3, the V gene TRBV28; the D is unclear. This CDR3 contains 13 residues. Germline CDR1 and CDR2: MDHEN and SYDVKM. V lost 7 bases and J lost 4, with 12 bases in between. The CDR3 spells CASTTARSDTQYF. The CDR3 nucleotides read TGTGCCAGCACTACGGCCAGGTCAGATACGCAGTATTTT.

This clone has more than one count but fewer than ten. The chain links TRBV15 to TRBJ2-7; 7 bases map to TRBD2. Per germline, CDR1 LNHNV and CDR2 YYDKDF (reference sequence). Unmatched junction bases numbered 6, after V lost 0 bases and J lost 4 bases. This CDR3 has 15 amino acids. The CDR3, as DNA: TGTGCCACCAGCAGAGAGGGCGGGAGAGGGTACGAGCAGTACTTC. Its translation is CATSREGGRGYEQYF.

In this sample, this clone turned up once. V gene TRBV6-5 combines with J gene TRBJ2-5, with D perhaps matching TRBD1 (6 bases). This CDR3 is 13 amino acids long. The V gene lost 5 bases and the J gene lost 3 bases, with 10 bases spanning the gap. Germline V CDR1 and CDR2: MNHEY, SVGAGI. The chain's CDR3 is CASSLGQKETQYF. The CDR3, as DNA: TGTGCCAGCAGTCTCGGACAGAAAGAGACCCAGTACTTC.

The genes are TRBV29-1 and TRBJ2-7, with 8 nucleotides matching TRBD1. With 6 bases clipped from V and 2 bases from J, the junction kept 9 bases outside the gene matches. Per the germline V gene, CDR1 is SQVTM and CDR2 is ANQGSEA. The CDR3 is 14 amino acids. This chain's CDR3 is CSVESGTGTYEQYF. The CDR3 region has the DNA TGCAGCGTGGAATCCGGGACAGGTACCTACGAGCAGTACTTC.

The rearrangement uses TRBV2 and TRBJ2-7, with 9 bases that match TRBD2. The CDR3 consists of 16 residues. CDR1 and CDR2 (germline): SNHLY, FYNNEI. J gave up 4 bases and V 6 bases, and 13 bases lay outside the gene matches. Here the CDR3 DNA reads TGTGCCAGCAGGGGGGGATTTAGCGGGAGTTCGTACGAGCAGTACTTC. Its protein product is CASRGGFSGSSYEQYF.